This TCR beta chain emerged from a study of graft-versus-host responses after intestinal transplantation. Study-level background: Those transplanted obtained multivisceral, liver-intestinal, or isolated intestinal grafts.

TCRdb's table, derived via immunoSEQ multiplex PCR, lists solely in-frame clones and lacks some. Of some 15,000 clones in the sample, about 80% were seen once. The CDR3 has 17 amino acids. CDR1 and CDR2 (germline): SGHNT, YENEEA. V was cut by 5 bases and J by 3 bases, with 17 bases left in between. Graft samples were processed, releasing intraepithelial and lamina propria lymphocytes. This TCR came from a human patient who received an intestinal transplant, so some T cells may come from the graft donor. The J gene is TRBJ1-6, the V gene TRBV11-3; D ambiguous. Sequencing used ileum tissue, obtained 17 days after transplant. CDR3 nucleotide sequence: TGTGCCAGCAGCCCCCGCCTCCGACCTGTCTATAATTCACCCCTCCACTTT. Its translation is CASSPRLRPVYNSPLHF.